The T cell receptor (beta chain) described here comes from a study of blood T cell repertoires in COVID-19. Study overall: From the United States, Italy and Spain came samples of acute and convalescent COVID-19.

This clone was seen just once. Per germline, CDR1 LNHDA and CDR2 SQIVND (reference sequence). The CDR3 is 14 residues long. V was shortened by 7 bases and J by 0 bases, with 11 bases between the two germline ends. In the original workflow: Amplifying reference gene primers gave estimates of nucleated cell counts. Sequencing was performed with immunoSEQ multiplex PCR; in TCRdb, only in-frame clones are kept and a portion is missing. V and J calls and clone size are as listed in that table; D and trimming were resolved from the DNA. The top ten clones hold about an eighth of a sample with 250,000 to 300,000 clones, approximately 86% of them seen once. Enrollment of patients from Seattle took place during active infection, with longitudinal follow-up.

This TCR derives from a woman in her 70s with COVID-19, enrolled during active disease. This chain uses TRBV19 with TRBJ2-3; TRBD1 might be the D (6 bases). The sample consisted of peripheral blood. In DNA, the CDR3 is TGTGCCAGTAATACAGGACAGAGCACAGATACGCAGTATTTT. Residues: CASNTGQSTDTQYF. Combining the CDR3 with reference TRBV19 and TRBJ2-3 gives the whole variable domain DGGITQSPKYLFRKEGQNVTLSCEQNLNHDAMYWYRQDPGQGLRLIYYSQIVNDFQKGDIAEGYSVSREKKESFPLTVTSAQKNPTAFYLCASNTGQSTDTQYFGPGTRLTVL.